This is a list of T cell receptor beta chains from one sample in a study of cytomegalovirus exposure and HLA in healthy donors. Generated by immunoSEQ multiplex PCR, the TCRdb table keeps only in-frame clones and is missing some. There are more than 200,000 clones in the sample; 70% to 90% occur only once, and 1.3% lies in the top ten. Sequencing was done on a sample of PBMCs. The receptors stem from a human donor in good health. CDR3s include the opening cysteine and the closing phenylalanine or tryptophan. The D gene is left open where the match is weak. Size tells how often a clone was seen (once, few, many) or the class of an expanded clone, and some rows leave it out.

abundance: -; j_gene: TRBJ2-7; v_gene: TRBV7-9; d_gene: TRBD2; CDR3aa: CSSSLGGRGREPYEQYF; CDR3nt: TGTTCCAGCAGCTTAGGAGGGCGCGGGAGGGAGCCCTACGAGCAGTACTTC
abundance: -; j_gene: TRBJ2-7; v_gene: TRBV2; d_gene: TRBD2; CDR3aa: CASRGLAGVLSNYEQYF; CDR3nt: TGTGCCAGCAGGGGACTAGCGGGAGTTTTGTCGAACTACGAGCAGTACTTC
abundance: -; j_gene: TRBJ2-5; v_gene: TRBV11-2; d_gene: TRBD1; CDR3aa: CASSLGPGGIFLETQYF; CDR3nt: TGTGCCAGCAGCTTAGGACCAGGGGGAATTTTTTTAGAGACCCAGTACTTC
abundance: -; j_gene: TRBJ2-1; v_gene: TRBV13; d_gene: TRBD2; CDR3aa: CASSLVLAEYNEQFF; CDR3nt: TGTGCCAGCAGCTTAGTACTAGCGGAGTACAATGAGCAGTTCTTC
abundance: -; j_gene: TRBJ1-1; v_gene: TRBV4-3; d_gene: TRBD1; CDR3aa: CASSQEPLGQGGAFF; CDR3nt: TGCGCCAGCAGCCAAGAACCACTTGGACAGGGAGGAGCTTTCTTT
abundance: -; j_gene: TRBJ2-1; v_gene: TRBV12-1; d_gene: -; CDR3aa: CASSFPGPGKQFF; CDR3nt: TGTGCCAGCAGCTTTCCTGGACCCGGGAAGCAGTTCTTC
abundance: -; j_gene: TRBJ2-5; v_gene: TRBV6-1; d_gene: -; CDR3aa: CASSRGTEHRETQYF; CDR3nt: TGTGCCAGCAGTAGGGGGACGGAGCATAGGGAGACCCAGTACTTC
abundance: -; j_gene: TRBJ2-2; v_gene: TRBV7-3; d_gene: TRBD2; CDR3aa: CASSFSSGTVGELFF; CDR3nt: TGTGCCAGCAGCTTCTCTAGCGGGACGGTCGGGGAGCTGTTTTTT
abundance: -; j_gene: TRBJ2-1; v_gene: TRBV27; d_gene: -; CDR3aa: CASSQGVDEQFF; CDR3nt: TGTGCCAGCAGTCAAGGAGTCGATGAGCAGTTCTTC
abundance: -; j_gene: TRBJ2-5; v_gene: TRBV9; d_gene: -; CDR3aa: CASSRGILGIVETQYF; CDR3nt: TGTGCCAGCAGCCGGGGGATCTTGGGTATTGTGGAGACCCAGTACTTC
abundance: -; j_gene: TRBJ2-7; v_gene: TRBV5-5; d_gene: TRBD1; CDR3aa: CASSSPGQGTSEQYF; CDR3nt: TGTGCCAGCAGCTCACCAGGACAGGGCACCTCCGAGCAGTACTTC
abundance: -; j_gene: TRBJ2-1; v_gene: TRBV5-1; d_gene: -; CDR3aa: CASSLPSRGNEQFF; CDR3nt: TGCGCCAGCAGCTTGCCCTCCCGCGGAAATGAGCAGTTCTTC
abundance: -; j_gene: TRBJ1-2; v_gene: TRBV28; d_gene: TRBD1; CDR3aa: CASTLSDRVNGYTF; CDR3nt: TGTGCCAGCACTTTAAGCGACAGGGTGAATGGCTACACCTTC
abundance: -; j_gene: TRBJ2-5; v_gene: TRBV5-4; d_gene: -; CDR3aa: CASHTRDRETQYF; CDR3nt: TGTGCCAGCCACACTCGGGATAGAGAGACCCAGTACTTC
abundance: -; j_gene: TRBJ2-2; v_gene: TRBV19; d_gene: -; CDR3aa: CASSIPAPRGGTGELFF; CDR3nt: TGTGCCAGTAGTATTCCAGCCCCCAGGGGCGGCACCGGGGAGCTGTTTTTT
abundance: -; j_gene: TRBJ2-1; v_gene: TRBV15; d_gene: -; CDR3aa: CATSRVAGRSYNEQFF; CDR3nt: TGTGCCACCAGCAGAGTTGCGGGCCGCTCCTACAATGAGCAGTTCTTC
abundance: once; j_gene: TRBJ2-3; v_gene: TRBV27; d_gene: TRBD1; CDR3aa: CASSLDRPTDTQYF; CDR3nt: TGTGCCAGCAGTTTGGACAGGCCCACAGATACGCAGTATTTT
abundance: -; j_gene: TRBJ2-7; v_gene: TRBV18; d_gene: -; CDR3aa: CASSPISAGETGLSYEQYF; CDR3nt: TGTGCCAGCTCACCAATAAGTGCCGGGGAGACAGGACTCTCCTACGAGCAGTACTTC
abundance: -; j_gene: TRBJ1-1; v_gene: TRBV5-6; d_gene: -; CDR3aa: CASSLDLLNTEAFF; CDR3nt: TGTGCCAGCAGCTTGGACCTATTGAACACTGAAGCTTTCTTT
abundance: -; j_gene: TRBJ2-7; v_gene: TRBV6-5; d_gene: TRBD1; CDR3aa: CASSSAGTGEYEQYF; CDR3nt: TGTGCCAGCAGTTCAGCAGGGACAGGGGAATACGAGCAGTACTTC
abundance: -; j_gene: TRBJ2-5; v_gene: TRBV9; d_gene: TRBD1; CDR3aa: CASSVRQGETQYF; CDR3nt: TGTGCCAGCAGCGTTAGACAGGGAGAGACCCAGTACTTC
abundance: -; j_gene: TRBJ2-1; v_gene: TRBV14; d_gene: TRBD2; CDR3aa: CASSFLGTSGSHEQFF; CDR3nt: TGTGCCAGCAGCTTCCTCGGGACTAGCGGGAGCCATGAGCAGTTCTTC
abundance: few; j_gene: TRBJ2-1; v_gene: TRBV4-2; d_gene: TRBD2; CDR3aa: CASSQTGLAGNEQFF; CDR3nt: TGTGCCAGCAGCCAAACGGGACTAGCGGGCAATGAGCAGTTCTTC
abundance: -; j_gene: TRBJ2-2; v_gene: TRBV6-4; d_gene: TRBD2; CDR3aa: CASSGTSGQNTGELFF; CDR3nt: TGTGCCAGCAGTGGGACTAGCGGACAAAACACCGGGGAGCTGTTTTTT
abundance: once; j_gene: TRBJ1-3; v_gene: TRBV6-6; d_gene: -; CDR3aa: CASSTPVSGNTIYF; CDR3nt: TGTGCCAGCAGTACCCCGGTGTCGGGAAACACCATATATTTT
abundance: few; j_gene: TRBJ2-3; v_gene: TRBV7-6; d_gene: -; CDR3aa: CASSLVPRRTSTDTQYF; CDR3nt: TGTGCCAGCAGCTTAGTACCCAGGCGTACTAGCACAGATACGCAGTATTTT
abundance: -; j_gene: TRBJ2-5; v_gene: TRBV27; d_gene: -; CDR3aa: CASSLWSQETQYF; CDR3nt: TGTGCCAGCAGTTTGTGGAGCCAAGAGACCCAGTACTTC
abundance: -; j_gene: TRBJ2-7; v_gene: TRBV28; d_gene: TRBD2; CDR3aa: CASSRLAGGNEQYF; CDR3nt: TGTGCCAGCAGTCGACTAGCGGGAGGTAACGAGCAGTACTTC